These 9 T cell receptor beta chains came from one sample sequenced in a study of cytomegalovirus exposure and HLA in healthy donors. 13 Jbeta primers and 60 Vbeta primers were used for the PCR. Method: immunoSEQ multiplex PCR; TCRdb's copy keeps in-frame clones and lacks some. The table includes 150,000 to 200,000 clones, around 81% detected once. Specimen: PBMCs. Source of these receptors: a woman between 25 and 40 years old in good health and CMV-seronegative.

The chain recombines TRBV2 with TRBJ1-3; D may be TRBD1 (6 bases). The CDR3 is made up of 18 amino acids. Germline V gene data show CDR1 as SNHLY and CDR2 as FYNNEI. The ends were cut back, 0 bases at V and 0 bases at J, with 15 bases in the middle. The DNA of the CDR3 is TGTGCCAGCAGTGAAGCCCCCCTCGGACAGCTCTCTGGAAACACCATATATTTT. This sequence encodes CASSEAPLGQLSGNTIYF.

This chain links TRBV2 with TRBJ2-2, with D unclear. The CDR3 length is 13 residues. Germline-derived CDR1 and CDR2 are SNHLY and FYNNEI. V was pared by 0 bases and J by 8 bases, with 7 bases between. For the CDR3, the DNA is TGTGCCAGCAGTGAAGCATTCGGGGGGGAGCTGTTTTTT. This codes for CASSEAFGGELFF.

The chain has TRBV20-1 and TRBJ1-2, with D possibly matching TRBD1 (5 bases). CDR3 size: 10 residues. Germline CDR1 is DFQATT and CDR2 is SNEGSKA (reference sequence). CDR3: CMGLNYGYTF. The DNA for the CDR3 is TGCATGGGACTTAACTATGGCTACACCTTC.

The sample holds a few counts of this clone. This rearrangement joins TRBV2 to TRBJ2-7; 9 nucleotides align to TRBD1. The V gene's germline CDR1 is SNHLY and CDR2 FYNNEI. The CDR3 is 15 residues long. The J segment lost 7 bases and the V segment lost 6 bases, leaving 13 bases of the junction unmatched. The CDR3 DNA sequence: TGTGCCAGCAGCATACTTCCACAGGGGGCCGGGGAGCAGTACTTC. Translated, it gives CASSILPQGAGEQYF.

This clone was seen a handful of times. The V call is TRBV25-1, the J call TRBJ1-4; TRBD1 matches at 8 bases. The CDR3 runs 15 residues. Germline CDR1 MGHDK, CDR2 SYGVNS. V was pared by 6 bases and J by 2 bases, with 5 bases of the junction left unmatched. CDR3 loop: CASSHNRGTNEKLFF. For the CDR3, the DNA is TGTGCCAGCAGCCACAACAGGGGGACTAATGAAAAACTGTTTTTT.

The chain carries TRBV6-1 and TRBJ2-7; 9 nucleotides agree with TRBD1. Germline V lookup: CDR1 MNHNS, CDR2 SASEGT. The CDR3 loop spans 15 amino acids. The trim removed 2 bases at V and 5 bases at J, leaving 7 bases unmatched. The chain's CDR3 is CASSEIPGQGNEQYF. CDR3 nucleotides: TGTGCCAGCAGTGAAATTCCGGGACAGGGAAACGAGCAGTACTTC.

The CDR3 DNA reads as TGTGCCAGCAGCCCAACAAAAGAGGAGGGCAGGGTCTATGGCTACACCTTC. This translates into CASSPTKEEGRVYGYTF. The gene calls are TRBV7-2 and TRBJ1-2; TRBD1 is a possible D gene (5 bases). Germline V gene lookup returns CDR1 SGHTA and CDR2 FQGNSA. V lost 5 bases and J lost 4, with 23 bases in between. The CDR3 is made up of 17 amino acids. The full variable domain, in which reference TRBV7-2 and TRBJ1-2 provide the parts outside the CDR3, is GAGVSQSPSNKVTEKGKDVELRCDPISGHTALYWYRQSLGQGLEFLIYFQGNSAPDKSGLPSDRFSAERTGGSVSTLTIQRTQQEDSAVYLCASSPTKEEGRVYGYTFGSGTRLTVV.

The chain carries TRBV28 and TRBJ2-3, with TRBD1 identical over 9 bases. CDR1 and CDR2 from the germline V gene are MDHEN and SYDVKM. Unmatched junction bases numbered 7, after V lost 5 bases and J lost 4 bases. CDR3 length: 15 residues. CDR3 nucleotides: TGTGCCAGCAGTACTAAACAGGGGGCGGCAGATACGCAGTATTTT. Amino acid sequence: CASSTKQGAADTQYF. Drawing the rest from reference TRBV28 and TRBJ2-3, the complete variable domain is DVKVTQSSRYLVKRTGEKVFLECVQDMDHENMFWYRQDPGLGLRLIYFSYDVKMKEKGDIPEGYSVSREKKERFSLILESASTNQTSMYLCASSTKQGAADTQYFGPGTRLTVL.

The rearrangement joins TRBV11-3 to TRBJ1-5, with a tentative D call TRBD1 (6 bases). The CDR3 covers 16 residues. CDR1 is SGHNT and CDR2 is YENEEA in the germline V gene. The V end lost 1 base, the J end lost 6 bases, and 16 bases lay between the germline ends. The CDR3 protein is CASSLVPYRVCQPQHF. As DNA, the CDR3 is TGTGCCAGCAGCTTAGTTCCCTACAGGGTGTGTCAGCCCCAGCATTTT.